This T cell receptor (beta chain) was sequenced during a study of PD-1 blockade in classical Hodgkin lymphoma (dated by TCRdb to the early 2020s). Some background on the complete study: Nivolumab dosing was 3 mg/kg intravenously every 2 weeks, continuing until either disease progression or unacceptable toxicity. To define a peripheral blood immune signature of response to PD-1 blockade in classical Hodgkin lymphoma, the study combined TCR beta sequencing with CyTOF.

Details on this clone: Its recognized antigen is unknown. Per-nucleotide qualities are absent, and no much larger clonotype sits a single base away.

The Qiagen DNeasy kit was used to extract genomic DNA from unsorted PBMCs and from the negatively selected CD4+ and CD8+ fractions. Amplification of TCR beta CDR3 regions was done by immunoSEQ multiplex PCR with primers that anneal to V and J segments. A synthetic immune receptor repertoire was used to minimize amplification bias, and remaining bias was computationally removed after sequencing. On the study's bioinformatics: Custom Python scripts were used to quantify repertoire diversity as the Shannon entropy index. Unsorted, CD4+ and CD8+ repertoires were examined separately, except in combined analyses, for which CD4+ and CD8+ sequences were merged in silico. Clonal expansion was defined as a frequency increase of at least 2-fold after treatment compared with C1D1, and clones undetected at baseline were assigned a pseudocount of 0.5. Singleton clones were defined as clones with 0 or 1 copy at C1D1, and non-singleton clones were defined as clones with 2 or more copies. By matching protein sequences in sorted samples from the same patient, clones expanded in unsorted samples were annotated as CD4+, CD8+ or unknown. Wilcoxon tests on paired samples were used to test diversity changes from C1D1 to C4D1. Held by TCRdb, this immuneACCESS table contains in-frame sequences only and omits some clones. Under half of the omission traces to an unresolved V gene where checked; the cause of the rest is unknown. The DNA was the basis for D and trimming; V, J and clone size are from that table. This sample is represented by fewer than 55,000 clones; 88% of them were singletons. The ten top clones hold approximately 9% of the sample.

In light of the paper, this sample's time point label describes: cycle 1 day 1 (C1D1), immediately before nivolumab initiation. Every trial patient had relapsed after autologous stem cell transplantation, and cohorts A, B and C differed in prior brentuximab vedotin exposure. The trial cohort comprised some 60 patients with relapsed/refractory classical Hodgkin lymphoma whose best overall responses were complete response, partial response or progressive disease. In the multi-cohort phase II CheckMate 205 trial, trial patients received single-agent nivolumab. An independent review committee assessed best overall response by applying the 2007 International Working Group response criteria. PBMCs from the trial were collected at three points: immediately before nivolumab initiation (C1D1), and during therapy at cycle 2 day 1 and cycle 4 day 1. Peripheral blood was collected in 8 mL Vacutainer Cell Preparation Tubes, from which PBMCs were isolated by centrifugation and then cryopreserved.

Study-wide conclusions, independent of this receptor: Baseline TCR diversity was reported to be lower in newly diagnosed patients than in healthy donors and to be lower still in relapsed/refractory patients. Trial patients achieving complete response had baseline diversity similar to newly diagnosed patients, whereas partial responders and progressors had significantly lower diversity. Lower diversity was observed in patients in whom nivolumab was started less than 1 year after ASCT, and these patients were excluded from later analyses so that confounding by immune reconstitution would be avoided. The study covered only a single clinical trial cohort, and the causes of the repertoire differences, possibly disease activity or prior therapy, were still not defined. CD4+ but not CD8+ TCR diversity rose significantly by C4D1 (p=0.0027 vs p=0.16), most apparent in complete responders (p=0.02).

The CDR3 numbers 18 residues from cysteine through phenylalanine. Only the CDR3 DNA is retained, 54 bases long and in frame from the first base. The germline V and J ends show losses of 6 bases and 0 bases respectively, and no gene match explains 7 bases of the junction. The germline V gene provides CDR1 ENHRY and CDR2 SYGVKD. Recombination linked TRBV10-3 to TRBJ2-6; 11 bases in the middle match TRBD2. The material was peripheral blood mononuclear cells (PBMCs), obtained at baseline. The receptor's source is a human donor with classical Hodgkin lymphoma. The CDR3 region reads CAIRTRLAGSSGANVLTF. The bases are TGTGCCATCAGAACAAGACTAGCGGGAAGCTCTGGGGCCAACGTCCTGACTTTC.